This T cell receptor (beta chain) was retrieved from a study of cytomegalovirus exposure and HLA in healthy donors. Study-level findings and limits: Among the most significant clusters, several appeared linked to common viral pathogens in a later analysis. Later, TCR association rates were found to vary by HLA locus, highest for DRB1 and lowest for HLA-C. In an earlier analysis, in roughly 600 donors, most V segments appeared productive either ~87% or ~30% of the time.

PCR involved 60 Vbeta and 13 Jbeta primers. Only in-frame clones appear in the TCRdb table, and some are missing; sequencing was by immunoSEQ multiplex PCR. The sample has approximately 150,000 clones; 70% to 80% are singletons. This clone was found a few times. The antigen is undetermined. Donors sampled were nominally healthy, though unrecorded immune exposures were likely. Germline-derived CDR1 and CDR2 are SGHTA and FQGNSA. Trimming shortened V by 1 base and J by 2 bases, and 8 bases separated the two germline ends. This CDR3 is 14 amino acids long. The source of this sequence is a man aged 55 to 70 in good health and CMV-seronegative. J is TRBJ1-2 and V is TRBV7-2; TRBD1 is a possible D gene (5 bases). Specimen: PBMCs. The CDR3 loop reads CASSLGGDNYGYTF. CDR3 sequence (DNA): TGTGCCAGCAGCTTAGGGGGGGACAACTATGGCTACACCTTC. The whole variable domain, remainder taken from reference TRBV7-2 and TRBJ1-2, is GAGVSQSPSNKVTEKGKDVELRCDPISGHTALYWYRQSLGQGLEFLIYFQGNSAPDKSGLPSDRFSAERTGGSVSTLTIQRTQQEDSAVYLCASSLGGDNYGYTFGSGTRLTVV.